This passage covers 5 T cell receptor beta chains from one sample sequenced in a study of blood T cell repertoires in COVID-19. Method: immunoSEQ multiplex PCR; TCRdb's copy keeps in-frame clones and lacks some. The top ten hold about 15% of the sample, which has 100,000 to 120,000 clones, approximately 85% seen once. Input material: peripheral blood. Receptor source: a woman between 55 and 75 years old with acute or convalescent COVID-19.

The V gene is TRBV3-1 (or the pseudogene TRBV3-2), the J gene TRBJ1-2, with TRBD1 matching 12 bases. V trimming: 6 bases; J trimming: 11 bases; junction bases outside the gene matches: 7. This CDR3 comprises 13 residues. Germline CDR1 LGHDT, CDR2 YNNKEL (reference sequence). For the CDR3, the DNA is TGTGCCAGCAGTCCCGGGACAGGGGGCTATTACACCTTC. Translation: CASSPGTGGYYTF.

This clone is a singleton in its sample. CDR3 nucleotide sequence: TGTGCCCTTGCCAGGGGGCAACGCAATGAGCAGTTCTTC. Residues: CALARGQRNEQFF. V is TRBV30 and J is TRBJ2-1, with 8 bases that match TRBD1. Trimming cost V 8 bases and J 6 bases; bases outside gene matches: 9. This CDR3 comprises 13 residues. The germline CDR1 and CDR2 sequences are GTSNPN and SVGIG (reference sequence).

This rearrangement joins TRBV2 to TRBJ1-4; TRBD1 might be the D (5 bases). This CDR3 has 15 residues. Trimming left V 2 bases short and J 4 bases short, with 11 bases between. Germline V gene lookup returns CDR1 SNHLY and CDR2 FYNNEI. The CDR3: CASSESRGGNEKLFF. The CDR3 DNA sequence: TGTGCCAGCAGTGAAAGTAGGGGTGGTAATGAAAAACTGTTTTTT.

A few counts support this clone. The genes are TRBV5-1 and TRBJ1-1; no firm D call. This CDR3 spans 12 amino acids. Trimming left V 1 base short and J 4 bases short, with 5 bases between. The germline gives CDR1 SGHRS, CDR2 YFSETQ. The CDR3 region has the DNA TGCGCCAGCAGCTTGTACGGCACTGAAGCTTTCTTT. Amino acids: CASSLYGTEAFF.

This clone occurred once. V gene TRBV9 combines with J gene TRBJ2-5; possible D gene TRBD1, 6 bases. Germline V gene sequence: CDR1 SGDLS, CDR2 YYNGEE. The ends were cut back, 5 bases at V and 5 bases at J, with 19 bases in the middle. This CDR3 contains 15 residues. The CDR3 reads CASSVGASGSETQYF. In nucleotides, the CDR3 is TGTGCCAGCAGTGTGGGGGCGTCCGGTTCGGAGACCCAGTACTTC.